This entry describes one T cell receptor (beta chain). This clonotype was seen a few times. This clone's antigen is unknown. Per-base qualities were not stored, and no clone one base away is much larger. This sample was included in a study of early T cells in non-severe SARS-CoV-2 infection (dated by TCRdb to 2020 to 2023). In terms of the full investigation: Because TCR sequencing was done on bulk RNA from unsorted whole blood, the alpha and beta chains could not be paired. Points the paper makes about the study in general: Matching against VDJdb was skewed toward anti-spike CD8 responses, likely underestimated virus-specific expansions, and missed private and CD4 specificities.

A case-control design nested within a healthcare worker cohort in London, UK, was used, with weekly nasopharyngeal swab PCR tests and blood sampling performed. Healthcare workers were recruited during the week of the UK lockdown, between 23 and 31 March 2020, and followed weekly for up to about 15 weeks. The V and J ends are trimmed by 4 bases and 3 bases, leaving 16 bases between them. The CDR3 covers 15 residues, taking in both the cysteine and the phenylalanine. The CDR3 DNA has 45 bases and is translated from base 1. CDR1 and CDR2, per the germline V gene, are SGHRS and YFSETQ. Receptors were amplified or captured by 5' RACE. TCRdb shows the sequencer as NextSeq 500. The TCR library protocol attached unique molecular identifiers to individual cDNA molecules to correct for sequencing error and PCR bias. Both TCR alpha and beta chains were sequenced, and tight co-correlation was observed between alpha and beta sequence abundances in each sample. On the study's bioinformatics: Decombinator V4 was used to annotate TCR sequences for V gene, J gene and CDR3. Expanded TCRs were defined as changing significantly between any two time points under a Poisson model with p below 0.0001. TCR abundances were normalised to the total number of TCRs sequenced per sample and expressed as counts per million. MAIT TCRs were defined by TRAV1-2 paired with TRAJ12, TRAJ20 or TRAJ33, and iNKT TCRs by TRAV10 paired with TRAJ18. A search of VDJdb, accessed on 1 November 2021, was run for TCRs annotated to CMV, EBV and SARS-CoV-2, with TCRs annotated for multiple antigens excluded. TCRdb trimmed public reads at Q25 via fastp, called clones via MiXCR and kept in-frame beta chains. Each CDR3 protein gets just one entry, which takes the most common genes and DNA from the rows behind it. The authors' filters were not applied to this entry. The sample table records 40,000 to 60,000 distinct CDR3 sequences; about 6.2% of these occur just once. Approximately 6.3% of the sample is held by the ten biggest clonotypes.

The source is an adult who was a healthcare worker with PCR-confirmed SARS-CoV-2 infection or an uninfected control (not recorded which). Sequencing used whole blood, obtained at baseline. The chain links TRBV5-1 with TRBJ1-2, with a weak D call of TRBD1 (5 bases match). Read as DNA, the sequence is TGCGCCAGCAGCACCGGACAATTTGTTGACTATGGCTACACCTTC. Its product reads: CASSTGQFVDYGYTF.